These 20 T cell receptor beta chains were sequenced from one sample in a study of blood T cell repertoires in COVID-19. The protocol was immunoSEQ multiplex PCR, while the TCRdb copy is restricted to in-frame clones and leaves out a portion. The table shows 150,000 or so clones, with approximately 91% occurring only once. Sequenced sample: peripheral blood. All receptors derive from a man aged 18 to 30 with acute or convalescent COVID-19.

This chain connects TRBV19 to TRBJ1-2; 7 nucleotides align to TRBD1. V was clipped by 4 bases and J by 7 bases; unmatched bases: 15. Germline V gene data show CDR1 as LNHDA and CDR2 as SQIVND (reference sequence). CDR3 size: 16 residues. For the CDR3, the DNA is TGTGCCAGTAGTAGTTTGAGTACAGGGGCTTTCCCTGGCTACACCTTC. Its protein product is CASSSLSTGAFPGYTF.

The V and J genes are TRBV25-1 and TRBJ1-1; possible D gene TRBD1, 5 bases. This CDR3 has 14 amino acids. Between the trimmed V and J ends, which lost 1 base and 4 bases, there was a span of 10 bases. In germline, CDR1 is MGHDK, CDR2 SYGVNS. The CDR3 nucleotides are TGTGCCAGCAGTGAATCTGGGGGGATCACTGAAGCTTTCTTT. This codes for CASSESGGITEAFF.

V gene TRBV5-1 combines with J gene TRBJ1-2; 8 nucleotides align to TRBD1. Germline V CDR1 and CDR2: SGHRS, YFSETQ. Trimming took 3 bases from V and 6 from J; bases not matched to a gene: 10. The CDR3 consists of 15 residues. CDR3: CASSSGQGSYNGYTF. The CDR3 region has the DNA TGCGCCAGCAGCTCAGGACAGGGCTCTTACAATGGCTACACCTTC.

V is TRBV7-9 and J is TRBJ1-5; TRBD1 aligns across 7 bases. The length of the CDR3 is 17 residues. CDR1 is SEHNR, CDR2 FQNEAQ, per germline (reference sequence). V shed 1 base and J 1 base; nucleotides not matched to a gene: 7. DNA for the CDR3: TGTGCCAGCAGCTTAGAGACAGGGAGCATCAGCAATCAGCCCCAGCATTTT. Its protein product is CASSLETGSISNQPQHF.

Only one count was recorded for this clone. CDR3: CASSPLGEGSYEQYF. CDR3 in DNA: TGCGCCAGCAGCCCTTTAGGGGAGGGGTCCTACGAGCAGTACTTC. This chain joins TRBV4-1 and TRBJ2-7; TRBD2 matches at 7 bases. Germline values: CDR1 MGHRA, CDR2 YSYEKL. The junction had 7 bases not matched to a gene; V was cut back by 4 bases and J by 1 base. The CDR3 spans 15 residues.

CDR3 sequence reads: CASSDPDRGYEQYF. CDR3 in DNA: TGTGCCAGCAGTGACCCGGACAGGGGCTACGAGCAGTACTTC. The chain employs TRBV25-1 and TRBJ2-7; 9 bases agree with TRBD1. CDR3 length: 14 amino acids. Germline V lookup: CDR1 MGHDK, CDR2 SYGVNS. V was clipped by 3 bases and J by 3 bases; unmatched bases: 3.

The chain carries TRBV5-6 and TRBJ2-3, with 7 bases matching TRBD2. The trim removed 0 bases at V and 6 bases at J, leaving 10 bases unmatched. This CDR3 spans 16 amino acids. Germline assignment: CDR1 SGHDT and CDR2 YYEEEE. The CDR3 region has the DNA TGTGCCAGCAGCTTGGATCCGGGAGGAGGAAGGGATACGCAGTATTTT. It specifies CASSLDPGGGRDTQYF.

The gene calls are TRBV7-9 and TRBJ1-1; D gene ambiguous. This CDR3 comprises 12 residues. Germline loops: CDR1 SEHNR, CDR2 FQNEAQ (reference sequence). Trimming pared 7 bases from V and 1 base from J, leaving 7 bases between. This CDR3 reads CASNTPNTEAFF. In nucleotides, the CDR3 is TGTGCCAGCAACACACCGAACACTGAAGCTTTCTTT.

CDR3 amino acids: CASSRGLAGGVSNEQFF. The CDR3 DNA reads as TGTGCCAGCAGCCGCGGACTAGCGGGGGGTGTTAGCAATGAGCAGTTCTTC. This sequence joins TRBV3-1 (or the pseudogene TRBV3-2) and TRBJ2-1; 14 bases agree with TRBD2. Germline CDR1 reads LGHDT; CDR2 reads YNNKEL (reference sequence). The CDR3 length is 17 residues. The V segment lost 4 bases and the J segment 6 bases; nucleotides outside the gene matches: 8.

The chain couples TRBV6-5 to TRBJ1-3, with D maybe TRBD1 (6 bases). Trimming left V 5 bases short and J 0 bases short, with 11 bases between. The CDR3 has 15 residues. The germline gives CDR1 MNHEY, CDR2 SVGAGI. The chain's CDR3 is CASSRDTRSGNTIYF. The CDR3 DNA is TGTGCCAGCAGTAGGGACACCCGCTCTGGAAACACCATATATTTT.

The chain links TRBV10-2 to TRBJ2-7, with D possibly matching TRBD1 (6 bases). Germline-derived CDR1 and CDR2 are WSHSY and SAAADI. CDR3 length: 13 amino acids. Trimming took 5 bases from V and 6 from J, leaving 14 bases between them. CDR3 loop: CASSIEQGGEQYF. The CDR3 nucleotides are TGCGCCAGCAGTATAGAACAGGGCGGCGAGCAGTACTTC.

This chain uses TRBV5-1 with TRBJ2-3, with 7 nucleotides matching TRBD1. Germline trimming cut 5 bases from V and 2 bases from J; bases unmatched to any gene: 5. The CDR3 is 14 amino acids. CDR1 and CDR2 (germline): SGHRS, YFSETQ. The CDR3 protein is CASRDTGVTDTQYF. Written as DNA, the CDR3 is TGCGCCAGCAGAGACACAGGGGTCACAGATACGCAGTATTTT.

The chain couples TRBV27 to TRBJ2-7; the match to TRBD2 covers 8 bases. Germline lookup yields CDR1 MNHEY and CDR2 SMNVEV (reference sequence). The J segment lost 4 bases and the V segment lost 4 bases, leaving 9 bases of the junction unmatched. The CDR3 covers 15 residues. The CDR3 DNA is TGTGCCAGCAGTTCTCCTTCTACGGGGGGGTACGAGCAGTACTTC. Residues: CASSSPSTGGYEQYF.

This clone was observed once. CDR3 in amino acids: CASSPRTSGAQETQYF. CDR3 coding DNA: TGTGCCAGCAGCCCCCGGACTAGCGGGGCACAAGAGACCCAGTACTTC. The chain combines TRBV9 with TRBJ2-5, with 12 bases lining up with TRBD2. Germline V gene lookup returns CDR1 SGDLS and CDR2 YYNGEE. Trimming at V came to 4 bases and at J to 2 bases, leaving 6 bases not matched to a gene. This CDR3 has 16 amino acids.

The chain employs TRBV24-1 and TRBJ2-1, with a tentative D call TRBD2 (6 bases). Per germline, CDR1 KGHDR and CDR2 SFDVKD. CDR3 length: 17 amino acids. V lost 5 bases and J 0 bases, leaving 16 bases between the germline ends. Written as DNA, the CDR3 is TGTGCCACCAGTGGCGGGACTCCCGTAGGCTCCTACAATGAGCAGTTCTTC. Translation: CATSGGTPVGSYNEQFF.

CDR3 residues: CASSPPGRGDYGYTF. The CDR3 nucleotides read TGTGCCAGCTCACCACCGGGACGGGGGGACTATGGCTACACCTTC. The chain links TRBV18 to TRBJ1-2; D perhaps matches TRBD1 (5 bases). V lost 0 bases to trimming and J lost 3 bases, with 11 bases between them. CDR3 length equals 15 residues. Germline CDR1 KGHSH, CDR2 LQKENI.

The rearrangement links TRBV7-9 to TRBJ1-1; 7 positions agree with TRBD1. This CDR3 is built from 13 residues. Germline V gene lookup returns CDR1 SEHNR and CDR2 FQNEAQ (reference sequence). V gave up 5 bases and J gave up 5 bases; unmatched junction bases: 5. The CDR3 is CASSGRGSTEAFF. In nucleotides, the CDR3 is TGTGCCAGCAGCGGCAGGGGGTCTACTGAAGCTTTCTTT.

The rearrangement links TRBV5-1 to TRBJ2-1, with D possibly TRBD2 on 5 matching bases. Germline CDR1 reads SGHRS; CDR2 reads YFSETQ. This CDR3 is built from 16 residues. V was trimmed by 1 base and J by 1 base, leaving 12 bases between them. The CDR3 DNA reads TGCGCCAGCAGCTTGAGAGGGATGGGGTCCTACAATGAGCAGTTCTTC. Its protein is CASSLRGMGSYNEQFF.

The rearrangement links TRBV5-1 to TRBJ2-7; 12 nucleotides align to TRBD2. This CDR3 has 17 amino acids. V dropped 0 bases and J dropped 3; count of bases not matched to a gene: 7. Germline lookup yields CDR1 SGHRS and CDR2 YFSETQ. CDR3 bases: TGCGCCAGCAGCTTGGTGTCTAGCGGGAGGGCCGGCTACGAGCAGTACTTC. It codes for CASSLVSSGRAGYEQYF.

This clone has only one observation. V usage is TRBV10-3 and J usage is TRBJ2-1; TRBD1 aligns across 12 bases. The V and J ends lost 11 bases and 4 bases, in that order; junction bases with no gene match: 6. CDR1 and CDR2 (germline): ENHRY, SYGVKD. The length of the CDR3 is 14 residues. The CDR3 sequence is CAAMGQGAYNEQFF. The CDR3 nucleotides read TGTGCCGCCATGGGACAGGGGGCTTACAATGAGCAGTTCTTC.